One sample yielded the 32 T cell receptor beta chains listed below, sequenced in a study of blood T cell repertoires in COVID-19. Using immunoSEQ multiplex PCR, the repertoire was profiled, and TCRdb retains in-frame clones only, with some absent. In the table there are 200,000 to 250,000 clones, roughly 83% of which are singletons. Sequences were obtained from peripheral blood. Source of these receptors: a man older than 75 with acute or convalescent COVID-19.

The chain carries TRBV5-1 and TRBJ1-2; D might be TRBD1 (5 bases). Trimming removed 2 bases from V and 4 bases from J, with 18 bases in between. The CDR3 sequence is 16 residues long. Germline V gene sequence: CDR1 SGHRS, CDR2 YFSETQ. The CDR3 loop is CASSLQGESATYGYTF. The CDR3 DNA reads as TGCGCCAGCAGCTTACAAGGGGAATCAGCAACCTATGGCTACACCTTC.

The chain carries TRBV3-1 (or the pseudogene TRBV3-2) and TRBJ2-7; TRBD2 agrees at 11 bases. Losses at the gene ends were 6 bases for V and 0 bases for J; bases not matched to a gene: 4. The germline V gene encodes CDR1 LGHDT and CDR2 YNNKEL (reference sequence). CDR3 length: 15 residues. The CDR3 here is CASRPTSGGSYEQYF. The CDR3 DNA reads as TGTGCCAGCAGGCCTACTAGCGGGGGCTCCTACGAGCAGTACTTC.

V usage is TRBV20-1 and J usage is TRBJ2-7, with a possible D match to TRBD2 (5 bases). The length of the CDR3 is 17 residues. The germline V gene has CDR1 DFQATT and CDR2 SNEGSKA (reference sequence). V was cut by 3 bases and J by 0 bases, with 21 bases left in between. In nucleotides, the CDR3 is TGCAGTGCTAGTGTCGAGGGCCGGGCTCTAAGCTCCTACGAGCAGTACTTC. Amino acids: CSASVEGRALSSYEQYF.

V is TRBV10-3 and J is TRBJ1-2; D not certain. The ends were cut back, 0 bases at V and 8 bases at J, with 10 bases in the middle. Looked up from germline, CDR1 is ENHRY and CDR2 is SYGVKD. The CDR3 covers 13 residues. The CDR3 nucleotides read TGTGCCATCAGTGAGTCTGGTATGAGGGGCTACACCTTC. Translating it yields CAISESGMRGYTF.

The chain uses TRBV6-5 and TRBJ1-6; 8 positions match TRBD1. J lost 14 bases, V lost 4 bases, and 13 bases had no gene match. The CDR3 runs 15 residues. The germline CDR1 and CDR2 sequences are MNHEY and SVGAGI. CDR3 nucleotide sequence: TGTGCCAGCAGTTCCTCGCCGGGACAGGTTGGGGCCCTCCACTTT. Translating it yields CASSSSPGQVGALHF.

This chain connects TRBV7-3 to TRBJ2-7; 10 bases are shared with TRBD2. The germline gives CDR1 SGHTA, CDR2 FQGTGA. The CDR3 contains 14 residues. V shed 6 bases and J 4 bases; nucleotides not matched to a gene: 6. CDR3 nucleotides: TGTGCCAGCAGTATAGCGGGAGGTTCTTACGAGCAGTACTTC. Its translation is CASSIAGGSYEQYF.

On this clone itself: The junction shows a germline mismatch at one end, possibly a read error. The chain employs TRBV7-2 and TRBJ1-1; 7 bases are shared with TRBD1. This CDR3 spans 14 amino acids. Germline CDR1 is SGHTA and CDR2 is FQGNSA. In DNA form, the CDR3 reads TGTGCCAGCAGCTACCGTAGAACAGGGGCTGAGGCTTTCTTT. Its protein product is CASSYRRTGAEAFF.

The chain combines TRBV28 with TRBJ1-5; D gene unclear. Germline loops: CDR1 MDHEN, CDR2 SYDVKM. Deletions cut 7 bases from V and 8 bases from J, with 12 bases between. This CDR3 spans 12 amino acids. In nucleotides, the CDR3 is TGTGCCAGCACCCCGACCGGGGAGCCCCAGCATTTT. It translates to CASTPTGEPQHF.

The chain links TRBV19 to TRBJ2-5; 12 bases fit TRBD2. CDR3 size: 16 residues. Germline V gene sequence: CDR1 LNHDA, CDR2 SQIVND (reference sequence). The trim removed 5 bases at V and 7 bases at J, leaving 11 bases unmatched. This CDR3 reads CASSPSGRALSGTQYF. As DNA, the CDR3 is TGTGCCAGTAGTCCTAGCGGGAGGGCCCTTTCGGGGACCCAGTACTTC.

This chain connects TRBV11-3 to TRBJ2-1, with a possible D match to TRBD1 (6 bases). CDR3 length: 15 residues. Looked up from germline, CDR1 is SGHNT and CDR2 is YENEEA. The V end was cut by 3 bases, the J end by 4 bases, with 13 bases between. The CDR3 here is CASSFSLTGYNEQFF. In DNA form, the CDR3 reads TGTGCCAGCAGCTTCTCCTTGACAGGATACAATGAGCAGTTCTTC.

V gene TRBV28 combines with J gene TRBJ1-3, with D uncertain. The germline V gene encodes CDR1 MDHEN and CDR2 SYDVKM. The CDR3 has 15 residues. The V end was cut by 5 bases, the J end by 4 bases, with 15 bases between. The CDR3 sequence is CASSVRVRGGNTIYF. The CDR3 DNA reads TGTGCCAGCAGTGTCCGGGTTCGGGGAGGAAACACCATATATTTT.

V and J are TRBV19 and TRBJ2-5; 10 bases are a match to TRBD1. Trimming at V came to 10 bases and at J to 2 bases, leaving 13 bases not matched to a gene. CDR3 size: 16 residues. Germline V gives CDR1 LNHDA, CDR2 SQIVND (reference sequence). The CDR3, as DNA: TGTGCCACTAAGAGGGGGACAGGGGCAGCTCAAGAGACCCAGTACTTC. It is translated as CATKRGTGAAQETQYF.

CDR3: CASGTGLGEETQYF. Written as DNA, the CDR3 is TGCGCCAGCGGGACGGGACTAGGCGAAGAGACCCAGTACTTC. V usage is TRBV10-1 and J usage is TRBJ2-5; the match to TRBD2 covers 8 bases. V lost 8 bases and J lost 3; bases outside the gene matches: 8. The CDR3 is 14 residues long. The V gene's germline CDR1 is WNHNN and CDR2 SYGVQD (reference sequence).

The gene calls are TRBV24-1 and TRBJ2-7; D might be TRBD1 (6 bases). V was pared by 4 bases and J by 4 bases, with 10 bases between. CDR1 and CDR2 (germline): KGHDR, SFDVKD. This CDR3 has 13 residues. The CDR3 reads CATSDRGSYEQYF. The CDR3 DNA reads as TGTGCCACCAGTGACAGGGGTTCTTACGAGCAGTACTTC.

The rearrangement uses TRBV11-2 and TRBJ2-7; D may be TRBD1 (6 bases). Trimming pared 6 bases from V and 2 bases from J, leaving 14 bases between. CDR3 length: 14 amino acids. Germline V CDR1 and CDR2: SGHAT, FQNNGV. Here the CDR3 reads CASSPGQGAYEQYF. In DNA form, the CDR3 reads TGTGCCAGCAGTCCGGGACAAGGGGCCTACGAGCAGTACTTC.

The chain recombines TRBV2 with TRBJ1-2, with 8 bases matching TRBD1. Germline-derived CDR1 and CDR2 are SNHLY and FYNNEI. CDR3 length: 13 residues. Trimming at V came to 9 bases and at J to 8 bases, leaving 11 bases not matched to a gene. In nucleotides, the CDR3 is TGTGCCAGTACAGGGGGTGACCTCCGGGGCTACACCTTC. Its protein product is CASTGGDLRGYTF.

This rearrangement joins TRBV2 to TRBJ2-3; no clear D. Germline lookup yields CDR1 SNHLY and CDR2 FYNNEI. The ends were cut back, 4 bases at V and 4 bases at J, with 12 bases in the middle. CDR3 size: 14 residues. CDR3 DNA sequence: TGTGCCAGCAGTGGTTCCCGGGTGCCAGATACGCAGTATTTT. Encoded protein: CASSGSRVPDTQYF.

The sample holds one count of this clone. This chain links TRBV6-6 with TRBJ2-7; 7 bases match TRBD1. Trimming at V came to 6 bases and at J to 2 bases, leaving 4 bases not matched to a gene. Germline-derived CDR1 and CDR2 are MNHNY and SVGAGI (reference sequence). This CDR3 has 13 amino acids. The CDR3 DNA follows: TGTGCCAGCAGACAGGGGATAACCTACGAGCAGTACTTC. Translated: CASRQGITYEQYF.

The chain employs TRBV5-4 and TRBJ2-7, with 9 bases that match TRBD1. The germline V gene has CDR1 SGHNT and CDR2 YYREEE (reference sequence). The CDR3 contains 15 residues. Germline trimming cut 4 bases from V and 5 bases from J; bases unmatched to any gene: 10. This CDR3 reads CASSRPGTGNNEQYF. In DNA, the CDR3 is TGTGCCAGCAGCCGACCGGGGACAGGGAACAACGAGCAGTACTTC.

V usage is TRBV2 and J usage is TRBJ1-2; the match to TRBD1 covers 9 bases. This CDR3 region has 16 residues. Germline CDR1 SNHLY, CDR2 FYNNEI. The V gene end was trimmed by 2 bases and the J gene end by 6 bases; junction bases not matched to a gene: 10. The DNA of the CDR3 is TGTGCCAGCAGTGAAAGGGACAGGGCCTCCGGAGATGGCTACACCTTC. It codes for CASSERDRASGDGYTF.

This chain joins TRBV3-1 (or the pseudogene TRBV3-2) and TRBJ2-1; TRBD2 agrees at 7 bases. Germline CDR1 LGHDT, CDR2 YNNKEL (reference sequence). The length of the CDR3 is 12 residues. J gave up 10 bases and V 1 base, and 1 base lay outside the gene matches. CDR3 protein: CASSQAGREQFF. The CDR3 DNA is TGTGCCAGCAGCCAAGCCGGGAGGGAGCAGTTCTTC.

The CDR3 protein is CASSLAVGGQGHEQYF. In DNA, the CDR3 is TGTGCCAGCAGCTTAGCGGTCGGTGGGCAGGGCCACGAGCAGTACTTC. This sequence joins TRBV11-1 and TRBJ2-7; D is perhaps TRBD1 (5 bases). The germline V gene has CDR1 SGHAT and CDR2 FQDESV (reference sequence). This CDR3 has 16 residues. Deletions cut 0 bases from V and 5 bases from J, with 17 bases between.

This chain joins TRBV27 and TRBJ1-3; a possible D gene is TRBD1 (6 bases). V gave up 5 bases and J gave up 0 bases, with 14 bases separating them. Germline V lookup: CDR1 MNHEY, CDR2 SMNVEV (reference sequence). There are 16 residues in the CDR3. In DNA, the CDR3 is TGTGCCAGCAGTCTGACAGGAACCAGCTCTGGAAACACCATATATTTT. Its translation: CASSLTGTSSGNTIYF.

The chain uses TRBV6-5 and TRBJ2-7; the D gene is possibly TRBD1 (5 bases). Trimming took 4 bases from V and 5 from J, leaving 15 bases between them. Germline values: CDR1 MNHEY, CDR2 SVGAGI. The length of the CDR3 is 14 residues. Here the CDR3 reads CASSFGQGGDEQYF. The CDR3 DNA follows: TGTGCCAGCAGTTTCGGCCAGGGCGGTGACGAGCAGTACTTC.

The rearrangement uses TRBV5-1 and TRBJ1-1, with D possibly TRBD1 on 5 matching bases. Germline V gene lookup returns CDR1 SGHRS and CDR2 YFSETQ. The CDR3 consists of 15 residues. V dropped 0 bases and J dropped 5 bases, with 14 bases sitting between them. The CDR3 loop reads CASSLAGGVRTEAFF. CDR3 in DNA: TGCGCCAGCAGCTTGGCGGGGGGAGTGAGGACTGAAGCTTTCTTT.

The chain uses TRBV28 and TRBJ1-1; D may be TRBD1 (5 bases). Germline CDR1 reads MDHEN; CDR2 reads SYDVKM. Trimming took 5 bases from V and 4 from J, leaving 14 bases between them. The CDR3 covers 14 residues. The CDR3 sequence: CASSGGSRGTEAFF. The CDR3 DNA follows: TGTGCCAGCAGTGGGGGGTCTCGGGGCACTGAAGCTTTCTTT. The full variable domain, with the rest looked up from reference TRBV28 and TRBJ1-1, is DVKVTQSSRYLVKRTGEKVFLECVQDMDHENMFWYRQDPGLGLRLIYFSYDVKMKEKGDIPEGYSVSREKKERFSLILESASTNQTSMYLCASSGGSRGTEAFFGQGTRLTVV.

V usage is TRBV28 and J usage is TRBJ1-2; D not resolved. V was pared by 5 bases and J by 4 bases, with 11 bases between. The CDR3 covers 13 residues. CDR1 MDHEN and CDR2 SYDVKM come from the germline V gene. The CDR3 bases are TGTGCCAGCAGTCCCTCGGGAGCCTATGGCTACACCTTC. Its translation: CASSPSGAYGYTF.

V gene TRBV18 combines with J gene TRBJ2-7, with a weak D call TRBD1 (5 bases). The germline V gene has CDR1 KGHSH and CDR2 LQKENI. V was clipped by 3 bases and J by 0 bases, with 9 bases between them. CDR3 length: 14 amino acids. CDR3 in amino acids: CASSPDSSSYEQYF. In nucleotides, the CDR3 is TGTGCCAGCTCACCCGACAGTTCCTCCTACGAGCAGTACTTC.

The chain joins TRBV5-6 to TRBJ2-2; D remains unclear. Looked up from germline, CDR1 is SGHDT and CDR2 is YYEEEE. The CDR3 is 11 amino acids. V dropped 2 bases and J dropped 7 bases, with 3 bases sitting between them. This chain's CDR3 is CASSFFGELFF. As DNA, the CDR3 is TGTGCCAGCAGCTTCTTCGGGGAGCTGTTTTTT.

This clone has just one count. The chain links TRBV2 to TRBJ2-7; 7 bases line up with TRBD1. V shed 7 bases and J 0 bases; nucleotides not matched to a gene: 6. The CDR3 is 14 amino acids. Germline CDR1 reads SNHLY; CDR2 reads FYNNEI. The chain's CDR3 is CASTEGTVSYEQYF. The CDR3 DNA reads TGTGCCAGCACCGAGGGGACAGTCTCCTACGAGCAGTACTTC. Full variable domain (remainder filled in from reference TRBV2 and TRBJ2-7): EPEVTQTPSHQVTQMGQEVILRCVPISNHLYFYWYRQILGQKVEFLVSFYNNEISEKSEIFDDQFSVERPDGSNFTLKIRSTKLEDSAMYFCASTEGTVSYEQYFGPGTRLTVT.

This clone was detected only a few times. J is TRBJ2-2 and V is TRBV4-3; perhaps TRBD1 as D (6 bases). Germline V gene data show CDR1 as LGHNA and CDR2 as YSLEER. This CDR3 comprises 17 residues. V dropped 0 bases and J dropped 1 base, with 12 bases sitting between them. CDR3 sequence reads: CASSQDGQGWNTGELFF. The CDR3 region has the DNA TGCGCCAGCAGCCAAGATGGGCAGGGGTGGAACACCGGGGAGCTGTTTTTT.

This clone was detected a few times. The chain recombines TRBV2 with TRBJ2-7, with 9 bases aligning to TRBD2. The CDR3 is 15 residues long. J lost 7 bases, V lost 7 bases, and 14 bases had no gene match. CDR1 and CDR2 from the germline V gene are SNHLY and FYNNEI. Written as DNA, the CDR3 is TGTGCCAGCATCAACGGGGCTAGCGGGACTGGAGAGCAGTACTTC. This sequence encodes CASINGASGTGEQYF.